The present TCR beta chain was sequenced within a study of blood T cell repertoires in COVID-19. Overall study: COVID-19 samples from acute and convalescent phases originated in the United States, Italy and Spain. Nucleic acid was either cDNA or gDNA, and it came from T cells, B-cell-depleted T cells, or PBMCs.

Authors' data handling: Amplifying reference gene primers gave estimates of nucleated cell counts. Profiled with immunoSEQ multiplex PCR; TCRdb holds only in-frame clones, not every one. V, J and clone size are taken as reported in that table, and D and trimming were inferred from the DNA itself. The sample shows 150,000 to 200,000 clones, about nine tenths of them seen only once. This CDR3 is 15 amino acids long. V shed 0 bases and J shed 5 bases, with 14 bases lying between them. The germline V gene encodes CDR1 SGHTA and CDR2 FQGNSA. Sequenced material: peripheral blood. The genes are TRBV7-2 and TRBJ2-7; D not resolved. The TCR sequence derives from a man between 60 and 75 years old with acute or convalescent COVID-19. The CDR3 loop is CASSLAFAVVNEQYV. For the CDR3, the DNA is TGTGCCAGCAGCTTAGCGTTCGCGGTCGTGAACGAGCAGTACGTC.